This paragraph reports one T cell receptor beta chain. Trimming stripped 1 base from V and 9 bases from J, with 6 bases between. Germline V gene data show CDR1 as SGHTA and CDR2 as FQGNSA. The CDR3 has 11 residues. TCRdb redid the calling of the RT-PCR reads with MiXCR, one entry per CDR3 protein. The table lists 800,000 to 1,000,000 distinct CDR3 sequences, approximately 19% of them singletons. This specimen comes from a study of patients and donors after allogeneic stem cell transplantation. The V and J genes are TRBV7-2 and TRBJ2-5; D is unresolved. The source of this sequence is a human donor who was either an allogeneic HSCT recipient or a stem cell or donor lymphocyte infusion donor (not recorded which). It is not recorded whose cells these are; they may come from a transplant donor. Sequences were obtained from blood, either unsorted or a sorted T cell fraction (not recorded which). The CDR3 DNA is TGTGCCAGCAGCTTAGGGTCGGCCCAGTACTTC. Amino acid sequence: CASSLGSAQYF.